This TCR beta chain was documented in a study of technical replicates of blood from a handful of donors. This CDR3 is 12 amino acids long. From germline, CDR1 is SGHVS and CDR2 FQNEAQ. Deletions cut 5 bases from V and 12 bases from J, with 16 bases between. Some clones are missing from TCRdb's copy, which holds only in-frame ones; the method was immunoSEQ multiplex PCR. The sample consists of roughly 79,000 clones, roughly 95% of them appearing once. Material: T cells isolated from PBMCs. V is TRBV7-8 and J is TRBJ1-1; D is unclear. The sequence derives from a human donor in good health. The DNA of the CDR3 is TGTGCCAGCAGCCTGAGTCTGGGGAGACCTTTCTTT. Amino acids: CASSLSLGRPFF.